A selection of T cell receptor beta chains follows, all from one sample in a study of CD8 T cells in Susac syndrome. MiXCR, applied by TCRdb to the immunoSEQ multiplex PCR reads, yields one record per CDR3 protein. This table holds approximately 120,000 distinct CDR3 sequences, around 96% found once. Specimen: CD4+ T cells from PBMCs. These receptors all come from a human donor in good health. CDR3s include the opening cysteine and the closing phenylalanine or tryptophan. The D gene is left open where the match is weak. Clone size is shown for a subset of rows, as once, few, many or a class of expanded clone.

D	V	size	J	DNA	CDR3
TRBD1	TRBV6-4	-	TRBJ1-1	TGTGCCAGCAGTGACGGGACAGCGAACACTGAAGCTTTCTTT	CASSDGTANTEAFF
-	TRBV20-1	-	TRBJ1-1	TGCAGTGCTAGAGCCCCGGGACTTGGTGTCGCTGAAGCTTTCTTT	CSARAPGLGVAEAFF
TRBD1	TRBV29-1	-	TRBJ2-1	TGCAGCGTTCCCGGGACAGGGGGCCATGAGCAGTTCTTC	CSVPGTGGHEQFF
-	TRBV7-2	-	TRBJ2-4	TGTGCCAGCAGCTTAGAACTAGATCCCAAAAACATTCAGTACTTC	CASSLELDPKNIQYF
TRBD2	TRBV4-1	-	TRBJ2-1	TGCGCCAGCAGCCCTAGCGGGGTGCTATTAGGTGAGCAGTTCTTC	CASSPSGVLLGEQFF
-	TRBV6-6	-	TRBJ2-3	TGTGCCAGCAGTTACTCGGCGGGGTTCACAGATACGCAGTATTTT	CASSYSAGFTDTQYF
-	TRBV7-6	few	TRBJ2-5	TGTGCCAGCAGCCCGCTCCAAGAGACCCAGTACTTC	CASSPLQETQYF
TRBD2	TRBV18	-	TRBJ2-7	TGTGCCAGCGGGGCTGGAAGCGGGAGTTATGAGCAGTACTTC	CASGAGSGSYEQYF
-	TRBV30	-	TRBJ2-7	TGTGCCTGGAGTCTGCAGACAGTCTCCTACGAGCAGTACTTC	CAWSLQTVSYEQYF
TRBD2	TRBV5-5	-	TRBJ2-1	TGTGCCAGCAGCGGGACTAGCGGGAGGGGGGGTGAGCAGTTCTTC	CASSGTSGRGGEQFF
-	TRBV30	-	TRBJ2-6	TGTGCCTGGAGTGTAGTTTTGGGCAGTCCTAGCTCTGGGGCCAACGTCCTGACTTTC	CAWSVVLGSPSSGANVLTF
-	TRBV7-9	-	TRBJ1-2	TGTGCCAGCAGCTTAGGACAGATAGTAGGAACTAACTATGGCTACACCTTC	CASSLGQIVGTNYGYTF
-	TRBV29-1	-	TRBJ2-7	TGCAGCGTTGTGGTCAGTTACGAGCAGTACTTC	CSVVVSYEQYF
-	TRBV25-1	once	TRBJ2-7	TGTGCCAGCAGGGGTCAGGGGGGAAAAACCTACGAGCAGTACTTC	CASRGQGGKTYEQYF
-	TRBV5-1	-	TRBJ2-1	TGCGCCAGCAGCGGCCCGGACCCGACGGGCTACAATGAGCAGTTCTTC	CASSGPDPTGYNEQFF
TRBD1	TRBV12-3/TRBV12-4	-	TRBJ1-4	TGTGCCAGCAGTCGACAGGGGGGTGAAAAACTGTTTTTT	CASSRQGGEKLFF
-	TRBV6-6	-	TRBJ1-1	TGTGCCAGCAGTGAGATGACAGGCTCCACTGAAGCTTTCTTT	CASSEMTGSTEAFF
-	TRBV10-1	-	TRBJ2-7	TGCGCCAGCAGTGATTTCGGGACCGCGGTCGAGCAGTACTTC	CASSDFGTAVEQYF
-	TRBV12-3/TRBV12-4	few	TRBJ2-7	TGTGCCAGCAGTCGCCGGGGGGGGACAGGGTTCTACGAGCAGTACTTC	CASSRRGGTGFYEQYF
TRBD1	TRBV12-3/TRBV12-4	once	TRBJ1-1	TGTGCCACCAGGGGGACAGGGGACACTGAAGCTTTCTTT	CATRGTGDTEAFF
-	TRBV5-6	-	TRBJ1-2	TGTGCCAGCAGCCAGGAGCTCTATGGCTACACCTTC	CASSQELYGYTF
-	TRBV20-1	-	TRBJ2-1	TGCAGTCATAATCGCCAGGAGAACGGATACAATGAGCAGTTCTTC	CSHNRQENGYNEQFF
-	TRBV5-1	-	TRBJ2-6	TGCGCCAGCAGCCCGCAAAGGCCCGGGGCCAACGTCCTGACTTTC	CASSPQRPGANVLTF
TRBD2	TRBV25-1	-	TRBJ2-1	TGTGCCAGCAGTGCCTACGCCGGGACTAGCGGGAGACACGGTGACGACAATGAGCAGTTCTTC	CASSAYAGTSGRHGDDNEQFF
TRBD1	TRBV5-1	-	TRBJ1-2	TGCGCCAGCAGCTTGGACGCTGGACAGGGGAATGGTGGCTACACCTTC	CASSLDAGQGNGGYTF
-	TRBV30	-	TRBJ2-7	TGTGCCTGGAGTGTACGGCGGCTATGGGGGGGGCGGGAGATGTCAGTCGAGCAGTACTTC	CAWSVRRLWGGREMSVEQYF
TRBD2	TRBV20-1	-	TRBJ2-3	TGCAGTGCTAGTATCTTTGGGGCGGGAGGAGATACGCAGTATTTT	CSASIFGAGGDTQYF
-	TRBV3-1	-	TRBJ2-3	TGTGCCAGCACCCCGGCGAGGGCTGAAGATACGCAGTATTTT	CASTPARAEDTQYF
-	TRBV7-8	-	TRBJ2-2	TGTGCCAACACACCAGGGTCGGGGGCCACCGGGGAGCTGTTTTTT	CANTPGSGATGELFF
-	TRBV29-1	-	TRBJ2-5	TGCAGCGTTGAACTAGCAGGGCGGGAGACCCAGTACTTC	CSVELAGRETQYF
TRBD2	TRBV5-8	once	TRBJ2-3	TGTGCCAGCAGCTCCTCTAGCGGGAGGAGCACAGATACGCAGTATTTT	CASSSSSGRSTDTQYF
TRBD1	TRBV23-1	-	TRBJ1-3	TGCGCCAGCACACCCCTGCACCGGGGACAGAGGAACACCATATATTTT	CASTPLHRGQRNTIYF
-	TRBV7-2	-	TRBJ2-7	TGTGCCAGCAGCCCCCGAACCCGGGGCTCCTACGAGCAGTACTTC	CASSPRTRGSYEQYF
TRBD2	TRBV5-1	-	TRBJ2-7	TGCGCCAGCAGCTTCGCAGCGGGGGGTTCCTACGAGCAGTACTTC	CASSFAAGGSYEQYF
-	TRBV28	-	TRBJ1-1	TGTGCCAGCAGAAGAGGACAGTCCATGAACACTGAAGCTTTCTTT	CASRRGQSMNTEAFF
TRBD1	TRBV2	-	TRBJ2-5	TGTGCCAGCAGGGCGGACAGGGACGGAGAGACCCAGTACTTC	CASRADRDGETQYF
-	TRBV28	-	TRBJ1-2	TGTGCCAGCAGTCCACCCGTCCAGGGGAGCTACTATGGCTACACCTTC	CASSPPVQGSYYGYTF
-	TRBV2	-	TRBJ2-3	TGTGCCAGCCGGCCTTCTTATATCAGGGATACGCAGTATTTT	CASRPSYIRDTQYF
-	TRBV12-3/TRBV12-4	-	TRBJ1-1	TGTGCCAGCAGTTTCGCACTGGGCACTGAAGCTTTCTTT	CASSFALGTEAFF
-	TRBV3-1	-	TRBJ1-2	TGTGCCAGCAGCCAAGATACGCAGGGGTATGGCTACACCTTC	CASSQDTQGYGYTF
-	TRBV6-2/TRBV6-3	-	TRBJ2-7	TGTGCCAGCAGACTCCGGGAGAAGGCCTACGAGCAGTACTTC	CASRLREKAYEQYF
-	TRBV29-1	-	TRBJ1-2	TGCAGCGTCCTCAGCGGTATCCTAGATGGCTACACCTTC	CSVLSGILDGYTF
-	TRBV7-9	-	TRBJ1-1	TGTGCCAGCAGCTTAGGGACAGCCAACACTGAAGCTTTCTTT	CASSLGTANTEAFF
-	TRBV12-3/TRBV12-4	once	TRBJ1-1	TGTGCCAGCAGTTTAGAGGACGGAACTGAAGCTTTCTTT	CASSLEDGTEAFF
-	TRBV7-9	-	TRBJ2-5	TGTGCCAGCAGCTTAAGGGGTCCGGAGACCCAGTACTTC	CASSLRGPETQYF
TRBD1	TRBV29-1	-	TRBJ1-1	TGCAGCGTTGGACAGGGGAACACTGAAGCTTTCTTT	CSVGQGNTEAFF
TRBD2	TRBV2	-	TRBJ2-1	TGTGCCAGCACCCCCAATGGCGGGAGGGGCAATGAGCAGTTCTTC	CASTPNGGRGNEQFF
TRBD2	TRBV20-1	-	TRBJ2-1	TGCAGTGCTCACACCCCCCTAGCGGGAGTGTATGAGCAGTTCTTC	CSAHTPLAGVYEQFF
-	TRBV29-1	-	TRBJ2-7	TGCAGCGTGACTAGGGACTACGAGCAGTACTTC	CSVTRDYEQYF
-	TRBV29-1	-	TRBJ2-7	TGCAGCGTTGAAGATCCCCCCTACGAGCAGTACTTC	CSVEDPPYEQYF
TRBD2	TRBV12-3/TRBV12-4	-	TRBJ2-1	TGTGCCAGCAGCTTAGCGGGAGGCCCTTACAATGAGCAGTTCTTC	CASSLAGGPYNEQFF
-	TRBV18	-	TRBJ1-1	TGTGCCAGCTCGCGTGGGAGTGACGGGGAAGCTTTCTTT	CASSRGSDGEAFF
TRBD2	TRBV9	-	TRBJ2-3	TGTGCCAGCAGCTTTCGGACTAGCGGAGGCACAGATACGCAGTATTTT	CASSFRTSGGTDTQYF
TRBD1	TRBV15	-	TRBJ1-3	TGTGCCACCGTAGAGGACAGGGGGAATGAAAACACCATATATTTT	CATVEDRGNENTIYF
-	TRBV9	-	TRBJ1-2	TGTGCCAGCAGCGCTACCCTTGGGGGCTATGGCTACACCTTC	CASSATLGGYGYTF